The 26 T cell receptor beta chains below all came from one sample that was sequenced in a study of regulatory T cells in long-lasting Graves disease. Library construction for TCR beta used iRepertoire HTBI primers and Arm-PCR of CDR3 regions. Each CDR3 protein is one row after TCRdb ran MiXCR on the multiplex PCR reads. The sample shows about 210,000 distinct CDR3 sequences, about 19% of them seen only once. The time point was: newly diagnosed GD, antithyroid drugs for less than 3 months. PBMCs provided the RNA from which the TCR library was made. The sample was also linked to a second study, of T cells in Graves' hyperthyroidism and ophthalmopathy.

The sequenced sample was peripheral blood mononuclear cells (PBMCs), obtained at new diagnosis, from a patient treated with antithyroid drugs. These receptor sequences come from a woman aged 25 to 45 with Graves disease.

Many counts were recorded for this clonotype. J is TRBJ2-7 and V is TRBV19; TRBD1 matches 9 bases. This CDR3 contains 14 residues. CDR1 is LNHDA and CDR2 is SQIVND in the germline V gene (reference sequence). V dropped 5 bases and J dropped 3; count of bases not matched to a gene: 5. The CDR3 coding sequence is TGTGCCAGTAGTCCCTTGGGACAGGGCTACGAGCAGTACTTC. This sequence encodes CASSPLGQGYEQYF.

This clonotype was found a few times. The chain recombines TRBV7-2 with TRBJ2-7, with D possibly TRBD1 on 5 matching bases. Germline V CDR1 and CDR2: SGHTA, FQGNSA. The CDR3 runs 13 residues. The V and J ends lost 3 bases and 6 bases respectively, with 12 bases between them. CDR3 in amino acids: CASSFSRVGEQYF. CDR3 sequence (DNA): TGTGCCAGCAGCTTTTCCAGGGTCGGCGAGCAGTACTTC.

The table lists this clonotype with many counts. This chain connects TRBV24-1 to TRBJ2-3, with D perhaps TRBD1 (5 bases). This CDR3 region has 13 residues. V was trimmed by 0 bases and J by 5 bases, leaving 5 bases between them. Looked up from germline, CDR1 is KGHDR and CDR2 is SFDVKD. Here the CDR3 DNA reads TGTGCCACCAGTGATTTGCAGGGAGATACGCAGTATTTT. The encoded protein is CATSDLQGDTQYF.

The V and J genes are TRBV5-1 and TRBJ1-5; D possibly corresponds to TRBD1 (5 bases). There are 16 residues in the CDR3. Germline lookup yields CDR1 SGHRS and CDR2 YFSETQ. The germline V and J ends were trimmed by 0 bases and 3 bases, with 13 bases remaining between them. In nucleotides, the CDR3 is TGCGCCAGCAGCTTGGGCACTGGGGCAGTCAATCAGCCCCAGCATTTT. Its protein product is CASSLGTGAVNQPQHF.

A remark on this clonotype: Possible read error: a much larger clone is one base away. The chain uses TRBV20-1 and TRBJ2-3; TRBD2 agrees at 7 bases. The V and J ends lost 4 bases and 8 bases, in that order; junction bases with no gene match: 12. This CDR3 is 14 amino acids long. From germline, CDR1 is DFQATT and CDR2 SNEGSKA (reference sequence). In DNA form, the CDR3 reads TGCAGTGCTACGAACGGGAGGTTATTTGGTACGCAGTATTTT. This encodes CSATNGRLFGTQYF.

J is TRBJ1-1 and V is TRBV18; possible D gene TRBD1, 5 bases. Germline-derived CDR1 and CDR2 are KGHSH and LQKENI. Trimming shortened V by 3 bases and J by 1 base, and 18 bases separated the two germline ends. This CDR3 is 17 amino acids long. The CDR3 sequence: CASSPYAVVTENTEAFF. CDR3 DNA: TGTGCCAGCTCACCTTACGCCGTGGTGACAGAGAACACTGAAGCTTTCTTT.

V usage is TRBV19 and J usage is TRBJ1-2; no reliable D call. This CDR3 has 11 amino acids. Trimming removed 1 base at V and 7 bases at J, with 4 bases between. Germline V lookup: CDR1 LNHDA, CDR2 SQIVND (reference sequence). CDR3 sequence: CASSIVGGYTF. CDR3 DNA sequence: TGTGCCAGTAGTATAGTAGGTGGCTACACCTTC.

This clonotype was seen ten or more times. The chain carries TRBV2 and TRBJ1-5; no clear D. Germline V gene lookup returns CDR1 SNHLY and CDR2 FYNNEI. V lost 3 bases and J 1 base, leaving 4 bases between the germline ends. The length of the CDR3 is 13 residues. The CDR3 nucleotides read TGTGCCAGCAGTGACGCAAGCAATCAGCCCCAGCATTTT. Residues: CASSDASNQPQHF.

This clonotype showed up many times. The chain recombines TRBV24-1 with TRBJ1-1; no firm D call. V shed 9 bases and J shed 4 bases, with 8 bases lying between them. Germline V gives CDR1 KGHDR, CDR2 SFDVKD. CDR3 length: 11 amino acids. CDR3 sequence reads: CATAVGTEAFF. The CDR3 bases are TGTGCCACCGCCGTGGGCACTGAAGCTTTCTTT.

This clonotype was counted ten times or more. The V gene is TRBV28, the J gene TRBJ2-7, with 10 nucleotides matching TRBD1. The germline gives CDR1 MDHEN, CDR2 SYDVKM. The CDR3 runs 15 residues. J was trimmed by 7 bases and V by 4 bases; bases with no gene match: 10. The CDR3 bases are TGTGCCAGCAGTTCGTCCGGGACAGGGGCGGTAGAGCAGTACTTC. It codes for CASSSSGTGAVEQYF.

To note about this clonotype: Since a far larger clone is one base different, this is likely a read error. The V gene is TRBV27, the J gene TRBJ1-2; D is uncertain. Germline CDR1 reads MNHEY; CDR2 reads SMNVEV (reference sequence). The CDR3 runs to 13 residues. The CDR3 coding sequence is TGTGCCAGCAGACCCGGCCTGGACTATGGCTACGCCTTC. Translation gives CASRPGLDYGYAF.

This rearrangement joins TRBV28 to TRBJ2-1, with 7 bases identical to TRBD2. Per germline, CDR1 MDHEN and CDR2 SYDVKM. The CDR3 has 15 residues. V shed 6 bases and J 0 bases; nucleotides not matched to a gene: 5. DNA for the CDR3: TGTGCCAGCAGCACACTAGCGAGCTCCTACAATGAGCAGTTCTTC. Amino acid sequence: CASSTLASSYNEQFF.

This clonotype was counted ten times or more. The chain links TRBV2 to TRBJ2-5, with 10 bases that match TRBD2. Germline CDR1 is SNHLY and CDR2 is FYNNEI. With V trimmed by 6 bases and J by 2 bases, 9 bases remained unmatched. The CDR3 length is 16 residues. The CDR3 is CASRRTSGRVQETQYF. CDR3 coding DNA: TGTGCCAGCAGGCGGACTAGCGGCCGGGTTCAAGAGACCCAGTACTTC.

This chain joins TRBV7-2 and TRBJ2-5; 12 positions match TRBD2. The J call may be incorrect, as the DNA end agrees better with TRBJ2-7. Germline V lookup: CDR1 SGHTA, CDR2 FQGNSA. The CDR3 is 14 residues long. The DNA of the CDR3 is TGTGCCAGCAGCTTAGGACTAGCGGGAGCCGAGCAGTACTTC. This codes for CASSLGLAGAEQYF.

This clonotype came up many times. The chain is built from TRBV28 and TRBJ2-7, with D perhaps TRBD1 (6 bases). Germline V gene data show CDR1 as MDHEN and CDR2 as SYDVKM. CDR3 length equals 14 residues. The germline V and J ends were trimmed by 7 bases and 3 bases, with 16 bases remaining between them. The CDR3 DNA follows: TGTGCCAGCAACCCCCGGGGACACATCTACGAGCAGTACTTC. It yields the protein CASNPRGHIYEQYF. The whole variable domain, filled in from reference TRBV28 and TRBJ2-7, reads DVKVTQSSRYLVKRTGEKVFLECVQDMDHENMFWYRQDPGLGLRLIYFSYDVKMKEKGDIPEGYSVSREKKERFSLILESASTNQTSMYLCASNPRGHIYEQYFGPGTRLTVT.

This clonotype was seen at least ten times. The chain couples TRBV25-1 to TRBJ1-6, with TRBD1 identical over 8 bases. V was pared by 4 bases and J by 7 bases, with 12 bases of the junction left unmatched. The germline gives CDR1 MGHDK, CDR2 SYGVNS. The CDR3 has 17 amino acids. CDR3 in amino acids: CASSGGQWDRTNSPLHF. CDR3 nucleotide sequence: TGTGCCAGCAGTGGAGGGCAATGGGACAGGACGAATTCACCCCTCCACTTT. Full variable domain (rest looked up from reference TRBV25-1 and TRBJ1-6): EADIYQTPRYLVIGTGKKITLECSQTMGHDKMYWYQQDPGMELHLIHYSYGVNSTEKGDLSSESTVSRIRTEHFPLTLESARPSHTSQYLCASSGGQWDRTNSPLHFGNGTRLTVT.

This clonotype was counted at least ten times. This chain connects TRBV7-9 to TRBJ1-1; TRBD1 agrees at 7 bases. Germline CDR1 and CDR2: SEHNR and FQNEAQ (reference sequence). Trimming removed 6 bases from V and 4 bases from J; junction bases left unmatched: 5. The CDR3 spans 13 residues. The CDR3 reads CASRGGAGTEAFF. In nucleotides, the CDR3 is TGTGCCAGCAGAGGGGGCGCGGGCACTGAAGCTTTCTTT.

Points on this clonotype: A much larger clonotype is one base distant, so this may be a read error. The CDR3 region is CASRQHWGDGYTF. For the CDR3, the DNA is TGTGCCAGCAGGCAACATTGGGGCGATGGCTACACCTTC. The genes are TRBV3-1 and TRBJ1-2, with D perhaps TRBD1 (5 bases). There are 13 residues in the CDR3. V lost 6 bases to trimming and J lost 6 bases, with 14 bases between them. CDR1 LGHDT and CDR2 YNNKEL come from the germline V gene (reference sequence).

This clonotype showed up just a few times. A much larger clonotype is one base distant, so this may be a read error. V usage is TRBV5-1 and J usage is TRBJ2-3, with 8 bases aligning to TRBD1. Germline CDR1 reads SGHRS; CDR2 reads YFSETQ. The CDR3 length is 16 residues. CDR3 coding DNA: TGCGCCAGCAGCCCACCGGGACAGGACTACACAGGTACGCAGTATTTT. Protein product: CASSPPGQDYTGTQYF.

This clonotype was seen at least ten times. The V and J genes are TRBV24-1 and TRBJ2-7, with D possibly called TRBD1 or TRBD2 (5 bases each). V lost 2 bases and J lost 3, with 10 bases in between. This CDR3 region has 14 residues. Germline V gene lookup returns CDR1 KGHDR and CDR2 SFDVKD. CDR3 protein: CATSDSGRSYEQYF. In DNA, the CDR3 is TGTGCCACCAGTGATTCGGGACGGAGCTACGAGCAGTACTTC.

The chain joins TRBV2 to TRBJ2-3; tentatively, D is TRBD1 (6 bases). This CDR3 is 17 amino acids long. V lost 4 bases and J 2 bases, leaving 19 bases between the germline ends. CDR1 SNHLY and CDR2 FYNNEI come from the germline V gene. The CDR3: CASSGAGVSPYTDTQYF. CDR3 DNA: TGTGCCAGCAGTGGAGCAGGGGTCTCACCTTACACAGATACGCAGTATTTT.

At least ten counts were recorded for this clonotype. The V gene is TRBV20-1, the J gene TRBJ2-2, with 10 bases aligning to TRBD1. Germline V gene lookup returns CDR1 DFQATT and CDR2 SNEGSKA (reference sequence). The V gene end was trimmed by 0 bases and the J gene end by 3 bases; junction bases not matched to a gene: 1. The CDR3 is made up of 15 amino acids. CDR3 protein: CSARDGTGDTGELFF. The CDR3 DNA sequence: TGCAGTGCTAGAGATGGGACAGGGGACACCGGGGAGCTGTTTTTT.

This clonotype was counted at least ten times. This rearrangement joins TRBV30 to TRBJ2-2, with TRBD1 identical over 9 bases. V was clipped by 3 bases and J by 4 bases; unmatched bases: 0. From germline, CDR1 is GTSNPN and CDR2 SVGIG (reference sequence). The CDR3 covers 13 residues. This CDR3 reads CAWRTGGTGELFF. CDR3 in DNA: TGTGCCTGGAGGACAGGGGGCACCGGGGAGCTGTTTTTT. The full variable domain, in which reference TRBV30 and TRBJ2-2 provide the parts outside the CDR3, is SQTIHQWPATLVQPVGSPLSLECTVEGTSNPNLYWYRQAAGRGLQLLFYSVGIGQISSEVPQNLSASRPQDRQFILSSKKLLLSDSGFYLCAWRTGGTGELFFGEGSRLTVL.

As concerns this clonotype: A much more abundant neighbour one base away suggests this may be a read error. V and J are TRBV6-2 or TRBV6-3 and TRBJ2-7, with 7 bases matching TRBD1. The junction had 8 bases not matched to a gene; V was cut back by 5 bases and J by 1 base. CDR1 and CDR2 (germline): MNHEY, SVGEGT. CDR3 length: 15 amino acids. The CDR3 coding sequence is TGTGCCAGCAGTGACGGCAGCAGGGGGTCCTACGAGCAGTACTTC. Its protein product is CASSDGSRGSYEQYF.

Concerning this clonotype itself: A much larger clonotype is one base distant, so this may be a read error. This sequence joins TRBV7-9 and TRBJ2-1; 11 positions match TRBD2. CDR3 length: 16 amino acids. Trimming took 7 bases from V and 4 from J; bases not matched to a gene: 9. Looked up from germline, CDR1 is SEHNR and CDR2 is FQNEAQ (reference sequence). The CDR3 bases are TGTGCCAGCAACCACGTTTTAGCGGGAGGGTACAATGAGCAGTTCTTC. This sequence encodes CASNHVLAGGYNEQFF.

This clonotype was counted many times. The chain is built from TRBV27 and TRBJ2-1; 8 positions match TRBD2. V was clipped by 7 bases and J by 1 base; unmatched bases: 6. CDR1 and CDR2 (germline): MNHEY, SMNVEV (reference sequence). The CDR3 length is 15 residues. In nucleotides, the CDR3 is TGTGCCAGCACCGGGACTAGATTTTCCTACAATGAGCAGTTCTTC. Its translation: CASTGTRFSYNEQFF.